The entry below describes one TCR beta chain. What it recognizes is unknown. This entry belongs to a study of T cell responses to AZD1222 COVID-19 vaccine. Whole-study results and caveats: Among the donors, most were white British and more were female, and clonal diversity was possibly underestimated.

Produced via immunoSEQ multiplex PCR; TCRdb's table is partial and in-frame only. The repertoire holds 210,000 or so clones, with roughly 94% as singletons. The TCR originated in an adult who received the MenACWY meningococcal vaccine as a control. This sample comprised peripheral blood, obtained 28 days after the second dose of the MenACWY control vaccine.

In nucleotides, the CDR3 is TGCGCCAGCAGCTTGGGGGGGCTGGGGGATTCACCCCTCCACTTT. It translates to CASSLGGLGDSPLHF. The chain joins TRBV5-1 to TRBJ1-6; D is possibly TRBD1 (6 bases). The germline gives CDR1 SGHRS, CDR2 YFSETQ. This CDR3 contains 15 residues. V was clipped by 0 bases and J by 8 bases, with 12 bases between them.